Sequencing of this TCR beta chain was carried out in a study of blood T cells in healthy people across ages. This clonotype has a count of ten or more. The antigen remains undetermined. Then a second PCR, running roughly 7 to 11 cycles, was carried out with a sample-barcoded 5' primer and a J-beta primer mix. TCRdb re-derived calls from the 5' RACE reads in MiXCR, one entry per CDR3 protein. The table lists hundreds of thousands of distinct CDR3 sequences, roughly 44% of them singletons, with 20% to 25% in the top ten. Healthy individuals of Caucasian origin from Russia, aged about 6 to 95, served as donors. Peripheral blood, ten milliliters per donor, was collected. Total RNA amounts of at least 6 micrograms were extracted per sample. From germline, CDR1 is MNHNY and CDR2 SVGAGI (reference sequence). With 7 bases removed from V and 1 base from J, the gap between germline ends came to 8 bases. The CDR3 consists of 13 residues.

General study findings and limits: There were more naive CD4+ cells and higher diversity in long-lived donors than in aged donors.

The rearrangement joins TRBV6-6 to TRBJ1-5; D is unclear. The source material was blood. The sequence was collected from a woman aged 55 to 70 in good health. CDR3 region: CASIEASNQPQHF. The DNA of the CDR3 is TGTGCCAGCATCGAGGCAAGCAATCAGCCCCAGCATTTT.